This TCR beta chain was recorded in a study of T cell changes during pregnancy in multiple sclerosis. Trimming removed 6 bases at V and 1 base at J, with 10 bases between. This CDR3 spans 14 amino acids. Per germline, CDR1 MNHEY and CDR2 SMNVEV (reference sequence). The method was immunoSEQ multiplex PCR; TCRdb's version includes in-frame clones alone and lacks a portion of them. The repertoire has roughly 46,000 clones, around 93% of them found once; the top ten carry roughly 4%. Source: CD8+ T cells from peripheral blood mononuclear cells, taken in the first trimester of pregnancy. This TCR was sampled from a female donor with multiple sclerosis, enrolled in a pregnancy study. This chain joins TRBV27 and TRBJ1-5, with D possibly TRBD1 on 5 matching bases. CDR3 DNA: TGTGCCAGCAGGCCTCGGGGGAGCAATCAGCCCCAGCATTTT. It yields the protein CASRPRGSNQPQHF.